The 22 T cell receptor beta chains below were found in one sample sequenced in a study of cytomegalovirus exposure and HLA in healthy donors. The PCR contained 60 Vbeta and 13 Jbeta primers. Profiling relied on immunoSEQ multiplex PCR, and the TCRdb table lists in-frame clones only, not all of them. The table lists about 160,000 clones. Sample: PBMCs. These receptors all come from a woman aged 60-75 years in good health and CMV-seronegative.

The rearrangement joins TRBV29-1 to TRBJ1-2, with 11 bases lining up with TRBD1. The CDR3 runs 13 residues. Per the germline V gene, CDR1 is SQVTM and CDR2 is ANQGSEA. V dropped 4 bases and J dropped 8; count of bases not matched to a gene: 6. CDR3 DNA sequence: TGCAGCGTTGTGGGACAGGGGGTATGGGGCTACACCTTC. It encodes CSVVGQGVWGYTF.

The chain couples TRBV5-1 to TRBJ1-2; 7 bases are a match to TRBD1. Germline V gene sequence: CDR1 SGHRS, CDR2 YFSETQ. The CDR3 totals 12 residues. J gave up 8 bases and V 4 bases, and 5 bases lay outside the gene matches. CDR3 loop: CASSLGQQGYTF. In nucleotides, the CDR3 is TGCGCCAGCAGCCTGGGACAGCAAGGCTACACCTTC. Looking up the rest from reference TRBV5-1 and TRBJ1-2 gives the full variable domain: KAGVTQTPRYLIKTRGQQVTLSCSPISGHRSVSWYQQTPGQGLQFLFEYFSETQRNKGNFPGRFSGRQFSNSRSEMNVSTLELGDSALYLCASSLGQQGYTFGSGTRLTVV.

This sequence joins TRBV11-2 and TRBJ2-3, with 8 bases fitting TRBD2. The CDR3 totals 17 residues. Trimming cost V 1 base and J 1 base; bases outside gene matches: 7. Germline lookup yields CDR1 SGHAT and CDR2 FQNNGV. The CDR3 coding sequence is TGTGCCAGCAGCTTAGGTTCGGGGGGGTATCGCACAGATACGCAGTATTTT. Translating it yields CASSLGSGGYRTDTQYF.

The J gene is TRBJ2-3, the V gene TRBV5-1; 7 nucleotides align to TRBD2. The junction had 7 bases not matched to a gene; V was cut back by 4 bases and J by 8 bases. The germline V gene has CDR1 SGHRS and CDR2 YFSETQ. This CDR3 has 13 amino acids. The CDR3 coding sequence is TGCGCCAGCAGCCCGGACGGGGAGGGTACGCAGTATTTT. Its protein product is CASSPDGEGTQYF.

CDR3 region: CAAGRNTEAFF. CDR3 coding DNA: TGTGCCGCAGGAAGGAACACTGAAGCTTTCTTT. The J gene is TRBJ1-1, the V gene TRBV30; D call uncertain. The V and J ends lost 8 bases and 1 base respectively, with 8 bases between them. Germline-derived CDR1 and CDR2 are GTSNPN and SVGIG (reference sequence). The CDR3 sequence is 11 residues long.

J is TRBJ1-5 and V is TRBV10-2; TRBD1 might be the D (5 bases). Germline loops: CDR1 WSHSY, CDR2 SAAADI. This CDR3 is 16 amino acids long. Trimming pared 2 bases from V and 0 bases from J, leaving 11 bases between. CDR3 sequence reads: CASSEIGQGSNQPQHF. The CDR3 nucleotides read TGCGCCAGCAGTGAGATAGGTCAGGGTAGCAATCAGCCCCAGCATTTT.

In DNA form, the CDR3 reads TGTGCCAGCAGCAGAGGGGGCGGATACACTGAAGCTTTCTTT. The encoded protein is CASSRGGGYTEAFF. This chain links TRBV6-5 with TRBJ1-1; TRBD1 matches at 7 bases. This CDR3 comprises 14 residues. With 6 bases clipped from V and 3 bases from J, the junction kept 7 bases outside the gene matches. Germline CDR1 is MNHEY and CDR2 is SVGAGI.

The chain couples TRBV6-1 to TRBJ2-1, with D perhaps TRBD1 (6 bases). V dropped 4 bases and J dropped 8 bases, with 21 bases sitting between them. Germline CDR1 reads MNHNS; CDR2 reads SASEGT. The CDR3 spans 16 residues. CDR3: CASSVYGDTSEDEQFF. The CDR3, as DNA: TGTGCCAGCAGTGTATATGGGGACACCTCCGAGGATGAGCAGTTCTTC.

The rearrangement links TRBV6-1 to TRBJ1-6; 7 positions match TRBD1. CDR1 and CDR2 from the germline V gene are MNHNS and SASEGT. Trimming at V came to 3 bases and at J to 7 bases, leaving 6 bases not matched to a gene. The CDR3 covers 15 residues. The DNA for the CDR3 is TGTGCCAGCAGTGACCTGACAGGGTCCAATTCACCCCTCCACTTT. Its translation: CASSDLTGSNSPLHF.

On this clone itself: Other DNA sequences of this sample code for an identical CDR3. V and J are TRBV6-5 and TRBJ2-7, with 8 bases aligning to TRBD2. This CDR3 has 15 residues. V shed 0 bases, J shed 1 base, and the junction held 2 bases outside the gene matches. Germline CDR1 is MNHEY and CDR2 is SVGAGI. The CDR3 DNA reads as TGTGCCAGCAGTTACTCAACTAGCGGATCCTACGAGCAGTACTTC. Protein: CASSYSTSGSYEQYF.

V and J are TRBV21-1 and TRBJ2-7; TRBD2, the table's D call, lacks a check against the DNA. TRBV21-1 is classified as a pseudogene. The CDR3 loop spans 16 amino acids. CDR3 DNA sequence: TGTGCCAGCACCATTAAGAGGGGGGGGATAAACTACGAGCAGTACTTC. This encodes CASTIKRGGINYEQYF.

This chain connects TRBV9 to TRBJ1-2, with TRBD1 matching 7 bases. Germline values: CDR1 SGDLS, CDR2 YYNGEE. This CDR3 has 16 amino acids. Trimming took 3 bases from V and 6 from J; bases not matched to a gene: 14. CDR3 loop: CASSGLGQPKKDGYTF. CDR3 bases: TGTGCCAGCAGCGGGTTGGGACAGCCAAAGAAGGATGGCTACACCTTC.

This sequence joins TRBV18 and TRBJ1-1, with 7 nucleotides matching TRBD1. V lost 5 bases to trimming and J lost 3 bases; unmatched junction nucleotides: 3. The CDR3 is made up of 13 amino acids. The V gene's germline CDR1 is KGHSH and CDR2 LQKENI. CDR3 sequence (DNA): TGTGCCAGCTCAAGAGGACAGGACACTGAAGCTTTCTTT. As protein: CASSRGQDTEAFF.

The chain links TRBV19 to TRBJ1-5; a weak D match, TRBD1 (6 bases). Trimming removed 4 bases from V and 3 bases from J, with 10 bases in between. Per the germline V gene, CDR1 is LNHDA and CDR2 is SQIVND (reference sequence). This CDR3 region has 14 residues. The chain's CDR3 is CASSKAGDNQPQHF. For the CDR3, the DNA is TGTGCCAGTAGTAAGGCAGGGGACAATCAGCCCCAGCATTTT.

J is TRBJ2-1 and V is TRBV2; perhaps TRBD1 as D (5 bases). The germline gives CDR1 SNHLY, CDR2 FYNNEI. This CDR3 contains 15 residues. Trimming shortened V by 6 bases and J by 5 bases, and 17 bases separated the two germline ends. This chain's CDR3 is CASRFSPQGNNEQFF. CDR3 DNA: TGTGCCAGCAGGTTCAGCCCCCAGGGTAACAATGAGCAGTTCTTC.

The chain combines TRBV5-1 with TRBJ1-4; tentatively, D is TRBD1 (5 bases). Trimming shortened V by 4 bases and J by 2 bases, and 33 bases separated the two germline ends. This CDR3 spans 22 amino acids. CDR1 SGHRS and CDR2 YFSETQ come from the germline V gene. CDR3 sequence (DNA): TGCGCCAGCAGCCCCTCTTTTCGTTTCGGTAGAACTACCGGGGGGACTAATGAAAAACTGTTTTTT. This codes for CASSPSFRFGRTTGGTNEKLFF.

The CDR3 is CAIRPQGTEAFF. The CDR3 DNA reads TGTGCCATCAGGCCCCAGGGAACTGAAGCTTTCTTT. V gene TRBV10-3 combines with J gene TRBJ1-1; TRBD1 is a possible D gene (5 bases). Between the trimmed V and J ends, which lost 6 bases and 5 bases, there was a span of 10 bases. The CDR3 length is 12 residues. Germline loops: CDR1 ENHRY, CDR2 SYGVKD.

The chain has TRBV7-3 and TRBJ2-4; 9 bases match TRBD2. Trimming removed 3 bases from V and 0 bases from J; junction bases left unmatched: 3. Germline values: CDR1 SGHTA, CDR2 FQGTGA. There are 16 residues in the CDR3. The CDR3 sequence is CASSFLAGLAKNIQYF. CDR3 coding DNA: TGTGCCAGCAGCTTTCTAGCGGGATTAGCCAAAAACATTCAGTACTTC.

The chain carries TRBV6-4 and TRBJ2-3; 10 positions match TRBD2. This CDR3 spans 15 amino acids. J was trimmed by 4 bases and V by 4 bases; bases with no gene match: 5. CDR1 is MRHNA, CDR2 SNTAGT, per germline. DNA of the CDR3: TGTGCCAGCAGTGCTAGCGGGAGCGCCGCAGATACGCAGTATTTT. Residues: CASSASGSAADTQYF.

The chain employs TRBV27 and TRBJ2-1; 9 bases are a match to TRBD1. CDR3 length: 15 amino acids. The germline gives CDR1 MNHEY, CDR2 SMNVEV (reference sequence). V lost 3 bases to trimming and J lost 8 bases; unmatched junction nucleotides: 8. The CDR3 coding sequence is TGTGCCAGCAGTTTCGATTACAGGGGGCAGGATGAGCAGTTCTTC. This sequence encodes CASSFDYRGQDEQFF.

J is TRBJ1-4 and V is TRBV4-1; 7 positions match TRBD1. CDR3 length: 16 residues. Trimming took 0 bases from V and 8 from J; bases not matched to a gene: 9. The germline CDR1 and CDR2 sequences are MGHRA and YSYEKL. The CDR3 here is CASSQEKAGGGEKLFF. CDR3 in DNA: TGCGCCAGCAGCCAAGAAAAGGCAGGGGGTGGAGAAAAACTGTTTTTT.

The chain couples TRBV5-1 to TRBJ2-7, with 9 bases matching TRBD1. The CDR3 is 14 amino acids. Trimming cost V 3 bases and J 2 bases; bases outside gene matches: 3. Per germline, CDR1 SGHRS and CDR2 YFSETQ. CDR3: CASSSQGAAYEQYF. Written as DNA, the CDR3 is TGCGCCAGCAGCTCACAGGGGGCGGCCTACGAGCAGTACTTC.